A single sample is the source of the 3 T cell receptor beta chains below, sequenced in a study of beta chain features in type 1 diabetes. The entirety of the isolated RNA underwent reverse transcription, so expressed TCRB transcripts were sequenced. Measured with immunoSEQ multiplex PCR; TCRdb has only the in-frame clones, and not every one. Of 970,000 or so clones listed, under 20% are singletons. What was sequenced was naive CD4+ T cells from blood. Every receptor here comes from a woman younger than 30 in good health.

The chain uses TRBV29-1 and TRBJ1-3, with D uncertain. V was cut by 4 bases and J by 4 bases, with 14 bases left in between. In germline, CDR1 is SQVTM, CDR2 ANQGSEA. The CDR3 has 14 amino acids. The CDR3 here is CSVAGPYVGNTIYF. The CDR3 DNA reads as TGCAGCGTTGCCGGGCCCTACGTGGGAAACACCATATATTTT.

The chain carries TRBV6-6 and TRBJ1-2, with a weak D call TRBD1 (5 bases). Germline V lookup: CDR1 MNHNY, CDR2 SVGAGI (reference sequence). V lost 5 bases and J 0 bases, leaving 16 bases between the germline ends. This CDR3 spans 16 amino acids. The CDR3 sequence: CASSHFRQPTNYGYTF. DNA of the CDR3: TGTGCCAGCAGTCACTTTCGACAGCCCACTAACTATGGCTACACCTTC.

J is TRBJ2-1 and V is TRBV27, with 8 bases matching TRBD1. CDR1 is MNHEY, CDR2 SMNVEV, per germline (reference sequence). J was trimmed by 4 bases and V by 6 bases; bases with no gene match: 8. CDR3 size: 15 residues. CDR3 in amino acids: CASRLDRALYNEQFF. The CDR3 bases are TGTGCCAGCAGATTGGACAGGGCATTATACAATGAGCAGTTCTTC.